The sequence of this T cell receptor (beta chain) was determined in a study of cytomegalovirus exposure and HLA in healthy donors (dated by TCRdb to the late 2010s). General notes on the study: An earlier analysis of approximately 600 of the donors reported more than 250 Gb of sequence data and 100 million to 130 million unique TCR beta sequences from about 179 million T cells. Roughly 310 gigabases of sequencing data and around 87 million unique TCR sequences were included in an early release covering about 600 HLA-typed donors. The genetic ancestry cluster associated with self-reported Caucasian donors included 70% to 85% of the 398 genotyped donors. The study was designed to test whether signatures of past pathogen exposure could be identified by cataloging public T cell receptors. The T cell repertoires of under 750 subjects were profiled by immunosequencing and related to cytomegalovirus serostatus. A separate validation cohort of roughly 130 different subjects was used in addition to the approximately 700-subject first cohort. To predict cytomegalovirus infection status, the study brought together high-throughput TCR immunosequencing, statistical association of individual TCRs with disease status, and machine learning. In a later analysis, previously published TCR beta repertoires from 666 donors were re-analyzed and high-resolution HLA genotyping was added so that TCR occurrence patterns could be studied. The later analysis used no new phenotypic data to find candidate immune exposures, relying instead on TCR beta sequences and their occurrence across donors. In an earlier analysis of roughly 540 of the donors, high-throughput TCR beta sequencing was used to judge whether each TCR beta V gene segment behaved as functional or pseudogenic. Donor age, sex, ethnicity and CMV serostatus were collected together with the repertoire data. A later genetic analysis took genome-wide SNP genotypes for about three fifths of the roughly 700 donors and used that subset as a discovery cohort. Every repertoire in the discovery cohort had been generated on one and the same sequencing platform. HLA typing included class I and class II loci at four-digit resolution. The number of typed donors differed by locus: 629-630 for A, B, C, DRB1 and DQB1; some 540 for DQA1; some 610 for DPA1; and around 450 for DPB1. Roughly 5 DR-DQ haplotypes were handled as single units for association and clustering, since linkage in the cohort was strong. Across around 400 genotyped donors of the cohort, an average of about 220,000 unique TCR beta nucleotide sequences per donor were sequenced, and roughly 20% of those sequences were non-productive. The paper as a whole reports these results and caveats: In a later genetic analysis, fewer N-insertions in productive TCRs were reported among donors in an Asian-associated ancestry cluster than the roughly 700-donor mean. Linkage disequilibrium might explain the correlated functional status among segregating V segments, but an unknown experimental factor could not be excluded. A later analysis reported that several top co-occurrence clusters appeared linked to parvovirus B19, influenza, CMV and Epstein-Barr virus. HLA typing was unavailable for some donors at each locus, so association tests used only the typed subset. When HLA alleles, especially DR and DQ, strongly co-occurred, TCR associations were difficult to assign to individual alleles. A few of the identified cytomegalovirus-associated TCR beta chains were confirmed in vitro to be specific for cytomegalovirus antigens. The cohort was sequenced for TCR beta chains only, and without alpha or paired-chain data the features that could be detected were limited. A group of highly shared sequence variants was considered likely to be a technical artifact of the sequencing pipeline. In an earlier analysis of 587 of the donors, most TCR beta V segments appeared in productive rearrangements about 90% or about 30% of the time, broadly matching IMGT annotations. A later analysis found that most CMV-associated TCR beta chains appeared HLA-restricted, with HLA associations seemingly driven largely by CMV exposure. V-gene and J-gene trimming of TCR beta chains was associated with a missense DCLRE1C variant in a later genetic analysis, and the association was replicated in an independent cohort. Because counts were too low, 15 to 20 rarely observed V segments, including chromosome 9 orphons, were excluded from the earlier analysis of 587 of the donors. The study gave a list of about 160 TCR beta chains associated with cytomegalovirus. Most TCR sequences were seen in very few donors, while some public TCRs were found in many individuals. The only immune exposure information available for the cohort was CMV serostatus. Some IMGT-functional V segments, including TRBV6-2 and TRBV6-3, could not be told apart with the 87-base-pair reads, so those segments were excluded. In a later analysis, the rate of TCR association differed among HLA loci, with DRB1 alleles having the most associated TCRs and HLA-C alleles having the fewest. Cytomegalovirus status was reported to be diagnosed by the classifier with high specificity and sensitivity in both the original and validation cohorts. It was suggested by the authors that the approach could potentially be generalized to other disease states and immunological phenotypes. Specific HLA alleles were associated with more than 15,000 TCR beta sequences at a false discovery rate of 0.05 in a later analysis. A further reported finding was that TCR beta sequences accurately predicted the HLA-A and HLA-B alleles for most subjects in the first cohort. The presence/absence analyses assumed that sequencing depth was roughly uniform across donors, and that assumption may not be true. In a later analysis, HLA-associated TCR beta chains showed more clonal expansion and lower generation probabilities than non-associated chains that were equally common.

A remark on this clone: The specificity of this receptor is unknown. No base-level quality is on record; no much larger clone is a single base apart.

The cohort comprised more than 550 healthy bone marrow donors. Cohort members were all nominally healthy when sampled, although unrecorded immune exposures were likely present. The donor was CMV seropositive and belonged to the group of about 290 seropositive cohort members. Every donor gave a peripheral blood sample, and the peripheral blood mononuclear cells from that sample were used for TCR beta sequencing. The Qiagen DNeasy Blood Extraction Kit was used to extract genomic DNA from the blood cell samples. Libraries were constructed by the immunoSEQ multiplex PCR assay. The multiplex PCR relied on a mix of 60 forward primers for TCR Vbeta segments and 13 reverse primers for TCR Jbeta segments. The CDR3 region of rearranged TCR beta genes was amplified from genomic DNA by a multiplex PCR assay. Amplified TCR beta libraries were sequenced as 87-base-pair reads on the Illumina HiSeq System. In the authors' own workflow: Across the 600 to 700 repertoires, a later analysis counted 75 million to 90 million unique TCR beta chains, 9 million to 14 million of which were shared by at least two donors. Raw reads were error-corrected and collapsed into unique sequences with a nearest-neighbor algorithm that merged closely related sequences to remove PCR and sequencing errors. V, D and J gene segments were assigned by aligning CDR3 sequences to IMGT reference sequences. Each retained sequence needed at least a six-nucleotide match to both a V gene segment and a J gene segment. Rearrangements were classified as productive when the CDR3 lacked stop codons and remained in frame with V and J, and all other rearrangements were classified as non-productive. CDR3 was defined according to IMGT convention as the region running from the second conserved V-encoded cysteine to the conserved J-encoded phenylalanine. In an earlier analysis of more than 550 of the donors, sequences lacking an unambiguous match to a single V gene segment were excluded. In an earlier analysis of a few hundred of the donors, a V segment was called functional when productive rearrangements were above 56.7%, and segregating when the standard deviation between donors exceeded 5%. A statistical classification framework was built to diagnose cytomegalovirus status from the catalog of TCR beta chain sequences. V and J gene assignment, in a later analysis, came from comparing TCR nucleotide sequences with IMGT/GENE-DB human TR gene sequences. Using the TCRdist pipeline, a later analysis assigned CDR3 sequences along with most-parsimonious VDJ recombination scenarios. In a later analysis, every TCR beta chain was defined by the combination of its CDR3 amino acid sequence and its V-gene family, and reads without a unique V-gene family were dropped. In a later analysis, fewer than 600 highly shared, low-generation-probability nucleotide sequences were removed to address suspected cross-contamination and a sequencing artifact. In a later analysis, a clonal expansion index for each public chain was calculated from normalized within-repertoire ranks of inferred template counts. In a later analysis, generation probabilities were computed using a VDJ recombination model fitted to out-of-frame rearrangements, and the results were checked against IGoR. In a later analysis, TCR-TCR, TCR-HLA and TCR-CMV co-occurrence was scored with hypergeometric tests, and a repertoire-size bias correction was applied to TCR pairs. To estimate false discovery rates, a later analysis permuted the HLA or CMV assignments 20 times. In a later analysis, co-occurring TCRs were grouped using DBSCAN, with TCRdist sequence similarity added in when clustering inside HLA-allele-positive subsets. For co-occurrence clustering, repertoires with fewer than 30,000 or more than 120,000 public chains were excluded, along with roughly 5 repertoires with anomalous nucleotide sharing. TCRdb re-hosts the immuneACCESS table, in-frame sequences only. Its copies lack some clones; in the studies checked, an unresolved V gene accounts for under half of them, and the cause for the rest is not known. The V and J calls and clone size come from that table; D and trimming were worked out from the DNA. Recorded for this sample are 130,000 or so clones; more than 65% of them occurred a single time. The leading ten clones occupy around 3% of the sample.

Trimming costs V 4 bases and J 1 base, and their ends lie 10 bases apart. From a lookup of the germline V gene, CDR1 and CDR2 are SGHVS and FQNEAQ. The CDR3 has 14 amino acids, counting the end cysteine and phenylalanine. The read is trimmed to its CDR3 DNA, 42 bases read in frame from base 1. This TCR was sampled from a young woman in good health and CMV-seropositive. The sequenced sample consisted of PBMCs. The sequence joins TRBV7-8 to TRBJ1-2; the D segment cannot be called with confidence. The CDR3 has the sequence CASSYRRFNYGYTF. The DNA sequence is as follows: TGTGCCAGCAGCTACAGACGGTTTAACTATGGCTACACCTTC.